This TCR beta chain was found in a study of T-cell reconstitution after alpha-beta-depleted transplantation in children. A library of TCRbeta sequences, prepared with unique molecular identifiers, was generated. MiXCR, applied by TCRdb to the PCR reads, yields one record per CDR3 protein. The sample consists of about 640,000 distinct CDR3 sequences, over 15% of them appearing once. This clonotype was counted only a few times. This receptor was identified in a human donor who donated a stem cell graft to a child with acute myeloid leukemia. The sample was PBMCs from the stem cell graft donor, taken from the stem cell graft.

The CDR3: CASSLLPTGGQPQHF. The CDR3 DNA reads as TGTGCCAGCAGCTTACTTCCGACGGGAGGACAGCCCCAGCATTTT. The chain couples TRBV7-2 to TRBJ1-5; D is undetermined. Germline CDR1 and CDR2: SGHTA and FQGNSA. The V end lost 2 bases, the J end lost 7 bases, and 15 bases lay between the germline ends. CDR3 length: 15 residues.